A selection of T cell receptor beta chains follows, all from one sample in a study of blood T cell repertoires in COVID-19. Method: immunoSEQ multiplex PCR; TCRdb's copy keeps in-frame clones and lacks some. The data show some 170,000 clones, with 82% seen just once and about 8.4% held by the top ten. The specimen sequenced was peripheral blood. The receptor source for this set is a woman between 70 and 85 years old with acute or convalescent COVID-19. Each CDR3 is given with its conserved first and last residue.

J gene | V gene | CDR3 protein
TRBJ2-3 | TRBV7-7 | CASSLGGADTQYF
TRBJ2-2 | TRBV5-4 | CASSLTPDRATGELFF
TRBJ1-3 | TRBV12-3/TRBV12-4 | CASSFFSGNTIYF
TRBJ1-2 | TRBV7-9 | CASSREGVGGYTF
TRBJ1-2 | TRBV2 | CAVEQGAYGYTF
TRBJ2-7 | TRBV6-2/TRBV6-3 | CASSRGLAYYEQYF
TRBJ1-2 | TRBV4-3 | CASSQDRGDGGYTF
TRBJ1-6 | TRBV2 | CASSRSSGTGGLRYSPLHF
TRBJ2-7 | TRBV28 | CASSPPGQGQVYEQYF
TRBJ2-5 | TRBV29-1 | CSARKDRGETQYF
TRBJ2-3 | TRBV4-3 | CASSQDAGFPSDTQYF
TRBJ1-2 | TRBV7-9 | CASAYRGDYGYTF
TRBJ2-5 | TRBV9 | CASSVGQGGLETQYF
TRBJ2-1 | TRBV7-2 | CASSLGGSSGRNEQFF
TRBJ2-3 | TRBV9 | CASSALGRGITDTQYF
TRBJ1-2 | TRBV7-9 | CASSTGTALGYGYTF
TRBJ1-2 | TRBV6-2/TRBV6-3 | CASSYGGQPYGYTF
TRBJ2-1 | TRBV5-4 | CASSTRLAGEYNEQFF
TRBJ1-6 | TRBV7-6 | CASSLGFYSPLHF
TRBJ1-2 | TRBV27 | CASSFYPGGYGYTF
TRBJ2-5 | TRBV9 | CASSVSVSVETQYF
TRBJ1-1 | TRBV2 | CASSEQGESTEAFF
TRBJ2-1 | TRBV28 | CASSFGVPSGVNEQFF
TRBJ2-3 | TRBV2 | CASSLYASPTDTQYF
TRBJ1-3 | TRBV30 | CAWTVENTIYF
TRBJ2-7 | TRBV6-2/TRBV6-3 | CASSYGQRASSYEQYF
TRBJ2-3 | TRBV19 | CASSITQGSTDTQYF
TRBJ1-2 | TRBV7-9 | CASSSGTATSRYTF
TRBJ1-2 | TRBV5-8 | CASSPRQQFYGYTF
TRBJ2-7 | TRBV27 | CASSSIAEAYEQYF
TRBJ1-6 | TRBV2 | CASTPRTGNNSPLHF
TRBJ1-2 | TRBV28 | CASRTPPMERNYGYTF
TRBJ1-5 | TRBV6-5 | CASSTSFSNQPQHF
TRBJ2-1 | TRBV19 | CASSVTVFYNEQFF
TRBJ1-1 | TRBV5-1 | CASSLGTGTPGDTEAFF
TRBJ2-1 | TRBV6-2/TRBV6-3 | CASSGTSGPEQFF
TRBJ1-1 | TRBV30 | CAWSAGPGTEAFF
TRBJ1-1 | TRBV29-1 | CSVERWGQRNTEAFF
TRBJ2-7 | TRBV5-1 | CASSLAKREVWYF
TRBJ2-3 | TRBV7-9 | CASSPLQASGTSTDTQYF
TRBJ1-6 | TRBV14 | CASSQQFNSPLHF
TRBJ1-5 | TRBV18 | CASSPIMGQGQPQHF
TRBJ2-7 | TRBV27 | CASTMGTSGRESGYEQYF
TRBJ1-6 | TRBV14 | CASSQGPRSPLHF
TRBJ1-2 | TRBV6-5 | CASSQTGDPYGYTF
TRBJ1-6 | TRBV15 | CATSRDQSSGGSPLHF
TRBJ1-4 | TRBV28 | CASSPRTGVRIALFF
TRBJ2-5 | TRBV29-1 | CSVKDRRDQETQYF
TRBJ2-1 | TRBV19 | CASSYSGNNEQFF
TRBJ2-7 | TRBV24-1 | CATSDHYEQYF
TRBJ2-2 | TRBV29-1 | CSVGLAGGTGELFF
TRBJ1-3 | TRBV29-1 | CSVAGRRNTIYF
TRBJ1-3 | TRBV28 | CASGTVLSGNTIYF
TRBJ1-5 | TRBV6-6 | CASRLQGMSNQPQHF
TRBJ2-2 | TRBV4-3 | CASSQPSGSNTGELFF
TRBJ2-7 | TRBV5-1 | CASSVRTGAVYEQYF
TRBJ2-3 | TRBV7-9 | CASSRVEGVEGTDTQYF
TRBJ1-2 | TRBV6-5 | CASRKQGPNYGYTF
TRBJ2-7 | TRBV5-1 | CASSLAHLAESSYEQYF